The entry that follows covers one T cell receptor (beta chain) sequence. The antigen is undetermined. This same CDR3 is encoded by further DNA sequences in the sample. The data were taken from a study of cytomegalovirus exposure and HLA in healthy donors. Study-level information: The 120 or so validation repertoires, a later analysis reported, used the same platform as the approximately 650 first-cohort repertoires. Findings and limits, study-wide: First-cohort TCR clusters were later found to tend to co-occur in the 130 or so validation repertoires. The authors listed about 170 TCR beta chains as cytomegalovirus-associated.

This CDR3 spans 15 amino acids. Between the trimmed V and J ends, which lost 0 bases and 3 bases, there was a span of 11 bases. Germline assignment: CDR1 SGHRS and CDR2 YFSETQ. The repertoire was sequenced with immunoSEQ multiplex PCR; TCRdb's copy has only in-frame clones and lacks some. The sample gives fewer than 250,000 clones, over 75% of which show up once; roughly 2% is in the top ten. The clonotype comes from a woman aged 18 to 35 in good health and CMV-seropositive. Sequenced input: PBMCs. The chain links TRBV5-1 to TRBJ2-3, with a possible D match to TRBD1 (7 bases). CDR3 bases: TGCGCCAGCAGCTTGGTGGCAGGGGGGACAGATACGCAGTATTTT. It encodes CASSLVAGGTDTQYF.